This T cell receptor (beta chain) comes out of a study of T-cell reconstitution after alpha-beta-depleted transplantation in children. This clonotype was detected a few times. Molecular barcoding with unique molecular identifiers was used for the TCRbeta library. MiXCR was run by TCRdb on the PCR reads, yielding one entry per CDR3 protein. The table records 440,000 or so distinct CDR3 sequences, about a tenth of them present only once. The sequence came from a human donor who donated a stem cell graft to a child with acute myeloid leukemia. The starting material was PBMCs from the stem cell graft donor, obtained from the stem cell graft.

The CDR3 here is CASSFLGLSGGVTDTQYF. In DNA, the CDR3 is TGTGCCAGCAGTTTCCTGGGACTAAGCGGGGGGGTCACAGATACGCAGTATTTT. This rearrangement joins TRBV27 to TRBJ2-3; TRBD2 matches 10 bases. CDR1 is MNHEY, CDR2 SMNVEV, per germline (reference sequence). The J segment lost 2 bases and the V segment lost 3 bases, leaving 11 bases of the junction unmatched. There are 18 residues in the CDR3.